The clone carrying this TCR beta chain showed up many times. The antigen is unknown. Amplified TCR beta CDR3 regions derived from RNA transcripts. In the first-round RT-PCR of the TCR CDR3, the HTBI primer set was used. Each CDR3 protein gets one entry after TCRdb re-called the multiplex PCR reads with MiXCR. The table has roughly 500,000 distinct CDR3 sequences, 40% to 55% seen once. This sample stems from a study of T cells in Graves' hyperthyroidism and ophthalmopathy. Study-wide findings and caveats: The blood repertoire included most of the expanded thyroid clonotypes above 0.001. Ophthalmopathy stood apart from stable hyperthyroidism in a 13 V-J model. Prediction of ophthalmopathy progression came a median approximately 6.5 months pre-onset.

V was cut by 0 bases and J by 2 bases, with 16 bases left in between. Germline lookup yields CDR1 SGHDN and CDR2 FVKESK. This CDR3 has 18 residues. Uncontrolled infection, other autoimmune disease, pregnancy or lactation disqualified patients from enrolment. V usage is TRBV14 and J usage is TRBJ1-4; D might be TRBD1 (5 bases). Source material: peripheral blood or thyroid tissue (not recorded which). The TCR comes from an adult woman with Graves' disease, either hyperthyroidism or ophthalmopathy (not recorded which). In DNA, the CDR3 is TGTGCCAGCAGCCAAGACGTCGACAGATGCGCGACTAATGAAAAACTGTTTTTT. As protein: CASSQDVDRCATNEKLFF.